The clone carrying this T cell receptor beta chain has a single count. This record belongs to a study of cytomegalovirus exposure and HLA in healthy donors. V was pared by 8 bases and J by 6 bases, with 7 bases of the junction left unmatched. The CDR3 loop spans 14 amino acids. Germline CDR1 and CDR2: SGHTA and FQGTGA. PCR was performed using 60 Vbeta and 13 Jbeta primers. This table comes from immunoSEQ multiplex PCR, and its TCRdb copy is limited to in-frame clones, with some not included. The sample includes approximately 150,000 clones, 68% of them seen just once. J is TRBJ2-1 and V is TRBV7-3; 10 bases fit TRBD2. The origin of this receptor is a woman in her forties in good health and CMV-seropositive. Sequences were obtained from PBMCs. The CDR3 region has the DNA TGTGCCAGCGGCCCAGCGGGGGGGATCAATGAGCAGTTCTTC. It yields the protein CASGPAGGINEQFF. Using reference TRBV7-3 and TRBJ2-1 for the parts outside the CDR3, the full variable domain is GAGVSQTPSNKVTEKGKYVELRCDPISGHTALYWYRQSLGQGPEFLIYFQGTGAADDSGLPNDRFFAVRPEGSVSTLKIQRTERGDSAVYLCASGPAGGINEQFFGPGTRLTVL.